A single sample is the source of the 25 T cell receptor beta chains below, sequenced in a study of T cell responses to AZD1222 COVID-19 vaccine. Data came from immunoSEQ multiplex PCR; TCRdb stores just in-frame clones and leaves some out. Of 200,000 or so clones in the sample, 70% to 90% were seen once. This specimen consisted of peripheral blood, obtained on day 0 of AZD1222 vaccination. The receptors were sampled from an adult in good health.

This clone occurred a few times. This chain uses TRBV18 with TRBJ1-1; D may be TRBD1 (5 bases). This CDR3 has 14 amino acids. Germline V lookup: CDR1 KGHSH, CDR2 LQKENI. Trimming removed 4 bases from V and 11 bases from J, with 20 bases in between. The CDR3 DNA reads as TGTGCCAGCTCACAACAACTAGACAGCCCCGCCGCTTTCTTT. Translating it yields CASSQQLDSPAAFF.

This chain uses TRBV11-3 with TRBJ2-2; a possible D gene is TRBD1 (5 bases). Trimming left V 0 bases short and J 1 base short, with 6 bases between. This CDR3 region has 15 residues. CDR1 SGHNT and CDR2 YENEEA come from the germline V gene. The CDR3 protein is CASSLDGQNTGELFF. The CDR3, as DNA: TGTGCCAGCAGCTTAGATGGACAGAACACCGGGGAGCTGTTTTTT. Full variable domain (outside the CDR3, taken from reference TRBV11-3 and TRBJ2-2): EAGVVQSPRYKIIEKKQPVAFWCNPISGHNTLYWYLQNLGQGPELLIRYENEEAVDDSQLPKDRFSAERLKGVDSTLKIQPAELGDSAVYLCASSLDGQNTGELFFGEGSRLTVL.

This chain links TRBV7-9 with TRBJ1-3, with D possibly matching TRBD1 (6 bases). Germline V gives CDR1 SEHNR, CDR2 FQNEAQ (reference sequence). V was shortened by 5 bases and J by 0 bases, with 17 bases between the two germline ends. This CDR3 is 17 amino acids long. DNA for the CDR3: TGTGCCAGCAGCGCCGAGGGGGGCCCCTACTCTGGAAACACCATATATTTT. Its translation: CASSAEGGPYSGNTIYF.

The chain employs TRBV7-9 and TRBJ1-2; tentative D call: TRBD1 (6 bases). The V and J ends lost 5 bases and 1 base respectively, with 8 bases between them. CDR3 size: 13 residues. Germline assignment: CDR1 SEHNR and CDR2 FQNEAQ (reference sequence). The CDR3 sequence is CASSEQGNYGYTF. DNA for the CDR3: TGTGCCAGCAGCGAACAGGGTAACTATGGCTACACCTTC.

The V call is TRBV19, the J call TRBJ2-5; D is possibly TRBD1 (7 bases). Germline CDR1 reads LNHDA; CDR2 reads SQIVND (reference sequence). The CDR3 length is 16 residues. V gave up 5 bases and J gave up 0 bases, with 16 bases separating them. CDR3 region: CASSGAGTAYQETQYF. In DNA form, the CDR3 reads TGTGCCAGTAGTGGGGCGGGGACAGCGTACCAAGAGACCCAGTACTTC.

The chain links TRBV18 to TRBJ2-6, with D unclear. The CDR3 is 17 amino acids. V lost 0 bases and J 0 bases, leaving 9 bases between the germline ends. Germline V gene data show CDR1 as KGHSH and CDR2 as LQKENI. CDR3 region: CASSPPSRPSGANVLTF. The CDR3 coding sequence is TGTGCCAGCTCACCACCGTCCCGGCCCTCTGGGGCCAACGTCCTGACTTTC.

DNA of the CDR3: TGTGCCAGCAGTTTATCCGACAGGGGTAATAATTCACCCCTCCACTTT. Amino acids: CASSLSDRGNNSPLHF. The chain has TRBV6-5 and TRBJ1-6; 8 bases match TRBD1. The CDR3 runs to 16 residues. CDR1 is MNHEY, CDR2 SVGAGI, per germline. V dropped 4 bases and J dropped 5; count of bases not matched to a gene: 7.

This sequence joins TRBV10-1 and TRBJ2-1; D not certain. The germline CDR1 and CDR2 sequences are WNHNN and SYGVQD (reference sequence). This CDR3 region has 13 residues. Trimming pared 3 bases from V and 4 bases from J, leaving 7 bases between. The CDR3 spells CASSEFLYNEQFF. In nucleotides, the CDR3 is TGCGCCAGCAGTGAATTTTTGTACAATGAGCAGTTCTTC.

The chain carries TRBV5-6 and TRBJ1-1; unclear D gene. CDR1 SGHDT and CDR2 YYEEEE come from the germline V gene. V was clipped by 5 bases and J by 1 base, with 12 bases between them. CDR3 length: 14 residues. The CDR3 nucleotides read TGTGCCAGCAGTCCTCTCACACCGAACACTGAAGCTTTCTTT. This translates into CASSPLTPNTEAFF.

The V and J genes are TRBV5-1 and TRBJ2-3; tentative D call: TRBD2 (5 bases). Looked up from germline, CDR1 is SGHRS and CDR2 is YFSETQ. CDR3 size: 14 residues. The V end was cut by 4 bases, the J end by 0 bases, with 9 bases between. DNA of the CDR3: TGCGCCAGCAGCGGGAGAGCTAGCACAGATACGCAGTATTTT. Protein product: CASSGRASTDTQYF.

The CDR3 DNA reads TGTGCCAGCAGCCAAGAGATACAGGGACCCTCTGGGGCCAACGTCCTGACTTTC. Protein: CASSQEIQGPSGANVLTF. This chain connects TRBV4-2 to TRBJ2-6, with D perhaps matching TRBD1 (6 bases). Germline CDR1 is LGHNA and CDR2 is YNFKEQ. The V and J ends lost 0 bases and 0 bases respectively, with 12 bases between them. The CDR3 loop spans 18 amino acids.

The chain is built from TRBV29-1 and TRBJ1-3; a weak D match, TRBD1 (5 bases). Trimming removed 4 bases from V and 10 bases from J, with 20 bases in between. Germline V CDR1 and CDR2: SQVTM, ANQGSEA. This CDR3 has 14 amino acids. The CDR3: CSVAGGQELKTIYF. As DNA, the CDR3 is TGCAGCGTTGCGGGGGGTCAGGAGCTCAAGACCATATATTTT.

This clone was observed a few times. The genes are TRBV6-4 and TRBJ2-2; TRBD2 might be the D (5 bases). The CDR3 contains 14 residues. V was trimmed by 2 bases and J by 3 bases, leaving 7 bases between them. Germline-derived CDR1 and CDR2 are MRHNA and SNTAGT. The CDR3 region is CASSDDYYTGELFF. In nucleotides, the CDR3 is TGTGCCAGCAGTGACGACTACTACACCGGGGAGCTGTTTTTT.

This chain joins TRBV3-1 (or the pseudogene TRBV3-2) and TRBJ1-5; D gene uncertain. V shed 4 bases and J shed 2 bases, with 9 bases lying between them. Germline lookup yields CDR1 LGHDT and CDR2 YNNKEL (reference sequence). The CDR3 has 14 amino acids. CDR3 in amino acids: CASSLEGGNQPQHF. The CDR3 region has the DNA TGTGCCAGCAGCCTTGAGGGAGGCAATCAGCCCCAGCATTTT.

For the CDR3, the DNA is TGTGCCAGCAGCGGGGCCATGGCTAGCGGGAACCCCTACGAGCAGTACTTC. Translated: CASSGAMASGNPYEQYF. The V and J genes are TRBV7-9 and TRBJ2-7; 9 nucleotides line up with TRBD2. CDR3 size: 17 residues. The V and J ends lost 5 bases and 2 bases, in that order; junction bases with no gene match: 13. Looked up from germline, CDR1 is SEHNR and CDR2 is FQNEAQ (reference sequence).

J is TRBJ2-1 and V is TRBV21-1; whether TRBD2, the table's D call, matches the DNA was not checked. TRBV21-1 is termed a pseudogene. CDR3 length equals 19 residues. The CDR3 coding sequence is TGTGCCAGCAGCAAAGAGGGGACTAGCGGGAGTCACTCCTACAATGAGCAGTTCTTC. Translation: CASSKEGTSGSHSYNEQFF.

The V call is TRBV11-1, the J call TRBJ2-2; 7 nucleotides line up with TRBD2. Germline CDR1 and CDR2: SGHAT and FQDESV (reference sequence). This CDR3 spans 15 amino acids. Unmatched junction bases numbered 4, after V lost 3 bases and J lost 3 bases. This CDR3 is CASSLAGRDTGELFF. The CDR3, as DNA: TGTGCCAGCAGCTTGGCAGGGAGGGACACCGGGGAGCTGTTTTTT. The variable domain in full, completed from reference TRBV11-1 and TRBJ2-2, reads EAEVAQSPRYKITEKSQAVAFWCDPISGHATLYWYRQILGQGPELLVQFQDESVVDDSQLPKDRFSAERLKGVDSTLKIQPAELGDSAMYLCASSLAGRDTGELFFGEGSRLTVL.

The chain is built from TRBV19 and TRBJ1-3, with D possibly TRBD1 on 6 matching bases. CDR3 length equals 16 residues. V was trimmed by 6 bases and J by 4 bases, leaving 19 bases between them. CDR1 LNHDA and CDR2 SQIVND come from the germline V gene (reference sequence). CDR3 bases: TGTGCCAGTAGCTCCCACGACAGGATACGCGGAAACACCATATATTTT. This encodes CASSSHDRIRGNTIYF.

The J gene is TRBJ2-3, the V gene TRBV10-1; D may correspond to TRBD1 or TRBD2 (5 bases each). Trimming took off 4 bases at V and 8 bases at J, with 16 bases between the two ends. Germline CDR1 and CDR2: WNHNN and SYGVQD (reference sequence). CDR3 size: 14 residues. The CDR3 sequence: CASSVGDLVGTQYF. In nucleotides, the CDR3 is TGCGCCAGCAGTGTGGGGGATCTTGTCGGTACGCAGTATTTT.

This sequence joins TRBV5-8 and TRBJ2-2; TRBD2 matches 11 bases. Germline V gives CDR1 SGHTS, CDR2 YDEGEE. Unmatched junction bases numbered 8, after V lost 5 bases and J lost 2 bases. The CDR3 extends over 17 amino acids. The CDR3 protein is CASSHAGTSGNTGELFF. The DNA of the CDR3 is TGTGCCAGCAGTCATGCCGGGACTAGCGGAAACACCGGGGAGCTGTTTTTT.

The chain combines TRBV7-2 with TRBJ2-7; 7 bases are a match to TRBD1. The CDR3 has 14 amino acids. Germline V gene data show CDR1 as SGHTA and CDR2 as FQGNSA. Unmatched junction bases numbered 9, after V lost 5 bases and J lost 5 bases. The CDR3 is CASSPQGWDNEQYF. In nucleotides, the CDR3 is TGTGCCAGCAGCCCACAGGGGTGGGACAACGAGCAGTACTTC.

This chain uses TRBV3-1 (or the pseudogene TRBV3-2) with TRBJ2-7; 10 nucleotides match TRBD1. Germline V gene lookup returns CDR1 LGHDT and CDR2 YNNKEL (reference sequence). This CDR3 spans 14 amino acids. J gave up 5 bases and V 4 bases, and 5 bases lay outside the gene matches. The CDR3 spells CASSRGQGSHEQYF. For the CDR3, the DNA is TGTGCCAGCAGCCGGGGACAGGGGTCCCACGAGCAGTACTTC.

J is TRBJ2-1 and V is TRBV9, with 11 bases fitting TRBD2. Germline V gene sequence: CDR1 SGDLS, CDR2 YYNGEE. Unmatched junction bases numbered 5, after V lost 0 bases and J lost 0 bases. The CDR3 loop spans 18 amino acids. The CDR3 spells CASSVASLAGGSYNEQFF. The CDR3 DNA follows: TGTGCCAGCAGCGTAGCTAGTCTAGCGGGAGGCTCCTACAATGAGCAGTTCTTC.

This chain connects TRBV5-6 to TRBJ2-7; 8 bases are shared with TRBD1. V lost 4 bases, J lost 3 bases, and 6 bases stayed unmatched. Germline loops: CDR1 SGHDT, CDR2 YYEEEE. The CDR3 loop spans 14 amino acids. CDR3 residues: CASSVDRAGYEQYF. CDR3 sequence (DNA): TGTGCCAGCAGCGTGGACAGGGCGGGCTACGAGCAGTACTTC.

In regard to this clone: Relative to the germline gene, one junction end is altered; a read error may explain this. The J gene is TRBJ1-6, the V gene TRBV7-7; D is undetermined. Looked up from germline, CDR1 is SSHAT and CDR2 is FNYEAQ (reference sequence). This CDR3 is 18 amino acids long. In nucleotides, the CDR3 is TGTGCTAGCAGCTTAATATTCGTCGTCCAGGCGGTAAATTCACCCCTCCACTTT. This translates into CASSLIFVVQAVNSPLHF.